This passage covers 29 T cell receptor beta chains from one sample sequenced in a study of cytomegalovirus exposure and HLA in healthy donors. Vbeta (60) and Jbeta (13) primers were used in the PCR. TCRdb's copy holds only in-frame clones and misses some; the assay was immunoSEQ multiplex PCR. The sample yields 250,000 or so clones, around nine tenths seen once. Sequencing was done on a sample of PBMCs. The receptor source for this set is a girl between 2 and 10 years old in good health and CMV-seronegative.

This clone was recorded once. The chain is built from TRBV27 and TRBJ2-7; D may be TRBD2 (5 bases). CDR1 MNHEY and CDR2 SMNVEV come from the germline V gene (reference sequence). CDR3 size: 16 residues. Trimming cost V 0 bases and J 3 bases, with 15 bases left between them. The CDR3 loop is CASSLSLAKHFYEQYF. DNA for the CDR3: TGTGCCAGCAGTTTATCGCTAGCAAAACACTTCTACGAGCAGTACTTC.

This clone came up a few times. Different DNA sequences within this sample yield the same CDR3. CDR3 DNA: TGCGCCAGCAGCCCGGGGACAGTGAACACTGAAGCTTTCTTT. This gives the protein CASSPGTVNTEAFF. The chain couples TRBV5-1 to TRBJ1-1; 7 positions match TRBD1. The CDR3 is 14 residues long. The germline CDR1 and CDR2 sequences are SGHRS and YFSETQ. The V gene end was trimmed by 4 bases and the J gene end by 0 bases; junction bases not matched to a gene: 3.

CDR3 amino acids: CASSRLAGNYNEQFF. The CDR3 DNA reads TGTGCCAGCAGTAGACTAGCGGGGAACTACAATGAGCAGTTCTTC. The chain has TRBV2 and TRBJ2-1, with TRBD2 identical over 11 bases. The CDR3 loop spans 15 amino acids. From germline, CDR1 is SNHLY and CDR2 FYNNEI. V lost 5 bases to trimming and J lost 3 bases; unmatched junction nucleotides: 3.

The chain recombines TRBV10-3 with TRBJ1-1; TRBD1 matches 9 bases. V shed 0 bases, J shed 10 bases, and the junction held 3 bases outside the gene matches. Germline V gene sequence: CDR1 ENHRY, CDR2 SYGVKD. This CDR3 contains 13 residues. DNA for the CDR3: TGTGCCATCAGTGAGTCGGGACAGGGCCTAGCTTTCTTT. Residues: CAISESGQGLAFF.

This chain connects TRBV23-1 to TRBJ2-7; 7 bases fit TRBD1. TRBV23-1 is an ORF, and what it does is uncertain. The junction had 6 bases not matched to a gene; V was cut back by 0 bases and J by 4 bases. The CDR3 is 15 amino acids. Here the CDR3 DNA reads TGCGCCAGCAGTCAATCCAGGGACAGACTTTACGAGCAGTACTTC. It codes for CASSQSRDRLYEQYF.

The CDR3 reads CASSWKQGEFMEKLFF. DNA for the CDR3: TGTGCCAGCAGTTGGAAACAGGGCGAATTTATGGAAAAACTGTTTTTT. The chain couples TRBV6-5 to TRBJ1-4, with D possibly being TRBD1 (6 bases). The CDR3 loop spans 16 amino acids. Trimming removed 4 bases from V and 8 bases from J, with 20 bases in between. Germline values: CDR1 MNHEY, CDR2 SVGAGI.

The table lists this clone with a count of one. V is TRBV19 and J is TRBJ1-2, with 7 bases identical to TRBD1. The CDR3 consists of 13 residues. The V segment lost 5 bases and the J segment 4 bases; nucleotides outside the gene matches: 4. The germline gives CDR1 LNHDA, CDR2 SQIVND (reference sequence). The CDR3 here is CASSRQGSYGYTF. The CDR3 DNA is TGTGCCAGTAGTCGACAGGGAAGCTATGGCTACACCTTC.

This sequence joins TRBV7-9 and TRBJ1-5, with D uncertain. Trimming took 3 bases from V and 7 from J, leaving 10 bases between them. This CDR3 has 13 residues. Looked up from germline, CDR1 is SEHNR and CDR2 is FQNEAQ (reference sequence). CDR3 nucleotide sequence: TGTGCCAGCAGCTTCGGAGGTAACCAGCCCCAGCATTTT. Its translation: CASSFGGNQPQHF.

The rearrangement links TRBV11-2 to TRBJ2-4, with 8 positions matching TRBD2. The V and J ends lost 6 bases and 0 bases, in that order; junction bases with no gene match: 4. The CDR3 is 15 residues long. CDR1 and CDR2 from the germline V gene are SGHAT and FQNNGV. CDR3 DNA sequence: TGTGCCAGCAGAGCGGGAGAACTAGCCAAAAACATTCAGTACTTC. Translated: CASRAGELAKNIQYF.

The rearrangement joins TRBV30 to TRBJ2-1, with 10 bases fitting TRBD2. The length of the CDR3 is 13 residues. V shed 1 base, J shed 12 bases, and the junction held 6 bases outside the gene matches. Germline V gene lookup returns CDR1 GTSNPN and CDR2 SVGIG (reference sequence). Here the CDR3 reads CAWSALAGAMQFF. CDR3 in DNA: TGTGCCTGGAGTGCGCTAGCGGGAGCGATGCAGTTCTTC.

The chain combines TRBV2 with TRBJ2-7, with 8 bases matching TRBD2. The CDR3 extends over 15 amino acids. V was clipped by 6 bases and J by 4 bases; unmatched bases: 11. The V gene's germline CDR1 is SNHLY and CDR2 FYNNEI. CDR3 protein: CASREKLSGGYEQYF. Written as DNA, the CDR3 is TGTGCCAGCAGAGAGAAGCTAAGCGGGGGATACGAGCAGTACTTC.

The CDR3 region is CSVGNPLAGGQFF. CDR3 DNA: TGCAGCGTTGGTAATCCTCTAGCGGGGGGGCAGTTCTTC. The chain couples TRBV29-1 to TRBJ2-1; 11 bases map to TRBD2. The CDR3 totals 13 residues. Germline loops: CDR1 SQVTM, CDR2 ANQGSEA. The V segment lost 4 bases and the J segment 12 bases; nucleotides outside the gene matches: 8.

The CDR3 DNA reads as TGCAGCGTTGATAATAGCGGGAGGGCTGATGAGCAGTTCTTC. Amino acid sequence: CSVDNSGRADEQFF. The chain carries TRBV29-1 and TRBJ2-1; TRBD2 aligns across 11 bases. V shed 3 bases and J 8 bases; nucleotides not matched to a gene: 6. The CDR3 has 14 residues. Germline V gene lookup returns CDR1 SQVTM and CDR2 ANQGSEA.

The V and J genes are TRBV19 and TRBJ1-5; TRBD1 matches 8 bases. The CDR3 is made up of 17 amino acids. Germline assignment: CDR1 LNHDA and CDR2 SQIVND (reference sequence). The V segment lost 8 bases and the J segment 0 bases; nucleotides outside the gene matches: 12. CDR3 DNA sequence: TGTGCCAGTCAGGGGGGGACAGGATTATATAGCAATCAGCCCCAGCATTTT. This translates into CASQGGTGLYSNQPQHF.

The V gene is TRBV27, the J gene TRBJ2-7; D ambiguous. The CDR3 contains 11 residues. From germline, CDR1 is MNHEY and CDR2 SMNVEV (reference sequence). V was pared by 6 bases and J by 4 bases, with 7 bases between. The CDR3 sequence: CASRTGYEQYF. DNA of the CDR3: TGTGCCAGCAGGACCGGGTACGAGCAGTACTTC.

The chain couples TRBV11-2 to TRBJ1-6; a possible D gene is TRBD1 (5 bases). CDR1 and CDR2 from the germline V gene are SGHAT and FQNNGV. The V and J ends lost 8 bases and 0 bases respectively, with 8 bases between them. The CDR3 has 14 amino acids. CDR3 region: CASETASYNSPLHF. The DNA for the CDR3 is TGTGCCAGCGAGACAGCCTCCTATAATTCACCCCTCCACTTT. The entire variable domain, with the rest obtained from reference TRBV11-2 and TRBJ1-6, is as follows: EAGVAQSPRYKIIEKRQSVAFWCNPISGHATLYWYQQILGQGPKLLIQFQNNGVVDDSQLPKDRFSAERLKGVDSTLKIQPAKLEDSAVYLCASETASYNSPLHFGNGTRLTVT.

The chain is built from TRBV7-9 and TRBJ1-2; possible D gene TRBD1, 6 bases. The germline V gene has CDR1 SEHNR and CDR2 FQNEAQ (reference sequence). V shed 5 bases and J shed 8 bases, with 21 bases lying between them. The CDR3 consists of 15 residues. The CDR3 nucleotides are TGTGCCAGCAGCCAAGAAGAACGCAGGGGCGTAGGCTACACCTTC. This translates into CASSQEERRGVGYTF.

Points on this clone: This sample also contains other DNA sequences that code for the same CDR3. V usage is TRBV5-1 and J usage is TRBJ2-5, with TRBD2 matching 14 bases. Per germline, CDR1 SGHRS and CDR2 YFSETQ. V shed 4 bases and J 2 bases; nucleotides not matched to a gene: 10. This CDR3 spans 18 amino acids. The CDR3 DNA sequence: TGCGCCAGCAGCCTAAGGGGACTAGCGGGGGACCTACAAGAGACCCAGTACTTC. This sequence encodes CASSLRGLAGDLQETQYF.

V and J are TRBV11-2 and TRBJ1-3; no firm D call. Germline lookup yields CDR1 SGHAT and CDR2 FQNNGV. Trimming removed 0 bases from V and 4 bases from J, with 4 bases in between. The CDR3 runs to 13 residues. The CDR3, as DNA: TGTGCCAGCAGCTTAGATCAGGGAAACACCATATATTTT. Its protein is CASSLDQGNTIYF. Based on the CDR3 plus reference TRBV11-2 and TRBJ1-3, the full variable domain is EAGVAQSPRYKIIEKRQSVAFWCNPISGHATLYWYQQILGQGPKLLIQFQNNGVVDDSQLPKDRFSAERLKGVDSTLKIQPAKLEDSAVYLCASSLDQGNTIYFGEGSWLTVV.

This clone was observed once. The V and J genes are TRBV7-9 and TRBJ2-1, with TRBD2 identical over 8 bases. The CDR3 spans 17 residues. After removal of 4 bases from V and 3 bases from J, the junction contained 11 bases not matched to a gene. CDR1 is SEHNR, CDR2 FQNEAQ, per germline (reference sequence). CDR3 DNA sequence: TGTGCCAGCAGCTCTAAAGCGGGGGCGCCCAGCTACAATGAGCAGTTCTTC. Its translation is CASSSKAGAPSYNEQFF. Variable domain in full (rest from reference TRBV7-9 and TRBJ2-1): DTGVSQNPRHKITKRGQNVTFRCDPISEHNRLYWYRQTLGQGPEFLTYFQNEAQLEKSRLLSDRFSAERPKGSFSTLEIQRTEQGDSAMYLCASSSKAGAPSYNEQFFGPGTRLTVL.

This chain links TRBV7-9 with TRBJ2-1, with 7 bases that match TRBD2. V shed 4 bases and J 4 bases; nucleotides not matched to a gene: 7. CDR3 size: 15 residues. The V gene's germline CDR1 is SEHNR and CDR2 FQNEAQ (reference sequence). The CDR3 here is CASSWATSAYNEQFF. Written as DNA, the CDR3 is TGTGCCAGCAGCTGGGCCACTAGCGCGTACAATGAGCAGTTCTTC.

This chain links TRBV5-1 with TRBJ1-5; D not resolved. The CDR3 loop spans 14 amino acids. Germline CDR1 reads SGHRS; CDR2 reads YFSETQ. Trimming left V 0 bases short and J 3 bases short, with 7 bases between. Written as DNA, the CDR3 is TGCGCCAGCAGCTTGGGAGGAAACAATCAGCCCCAGCATTTT. Translating gives CASSLGGNNQPQHF.

The chain joins TRBV27 to TRBJ1-2; 9 nucleotides match TRBD1. From germline, CDR1 is MNHEY and CDR2 SMNVEV (reference sequence). With V trimmed by 6 bases and J by 5 bases, 10 bases remained unmatched. The CDR3 loop spans 15 amino acids. CDR3 DNA: TGTGCCAGCAGCATTGGACAGGGGCCTTTGTATGGCTACACCTTC. Encoded protein: CASSIGQGPLYGYTF.

The chain links TRBV6-1 to TRBJ1-1; no firm D call. This CDR3 spans 13 amino acids. The germline V and J ends were trimmed by 8 bases and 4 bases, with 14 bases remaining between them. The germline V gene encodes CDR1 MNHNS and CDR2 SASEGT. The CDR3 region has the DNA TGTGCCAGCCCTCCCCTCAGAGGCACTGAAGCTTTCTTT. Translated: CASPPLRGTEAFF.

This sequence joins TRBV6-5 and TRBJ2-3; weak D call: TRBD1 (5 bases). V was cut by 6 bases and J by 3 bases, with 10 bases left in between. Germline lookup yields CDR1 MNHEY and CDR2 SVGAGI. The CDR3 covers 13 residues. The CDR3 protein is CASRSPGTDTQYF. The CDR3, as DNA: TGTGCCAGCAGATCACCAGGGACAGATACGCAGTATTTT.

There are a few counts of this clone. V gene TRBV18 combines with J gene TRBJ2-4; tentative D call: TRBD2 (6 bases). The CDR3 extends over 17 amino acids. CDR1 is KGHSH, CDR2 LQKENI, per germline. Trimming removed 3 bases from V and 1 base from J, with 16 bases in between. The CDR3, as DNA: TGTGCCAGCTCACCCTTTAGCGGCCCACAGGCCAAAAACATTCAGTACTTC. As protein: CASSPFSGPQAKNIQYF.

V is TRBV10-1 and J is TRBJ2-2, with D possibly TRBD2 on 6 matching bases. V was clipped by 0 bases and J by 3 bases, with 8 bases between them. Germline assignment: CDR1 WNHNN and CDR2 SYGVQD (reference sequence). The CDR3 is 15 residues long. CDR3 in DNA: TGCGCCAGCAGTGAGTCAGGACTACACACCGGGGAGCTGTTTTTT. Translation: CASSESGLHTGELFF.

This clone is a singleton in its sample. The chain uses TRBV11-3 and TRBJ1-5; D unclear. CDR1 and CDR2 from the germline V gene are SGHNT and YENEEA. The length of the CDR3 is 13 residues. Trimming pared 6 bases from V and 4 bases from J, leaving 10 bases between. DNA of the CDR3: TGTGCCAGCAGGCCTGGAGAGAATCAGCCCCAGCATTTT. Protein: CASRPGENQPQHF.

The V gene is TRBV19, the J gene TRBJ1-5, with a possible D match to TRBD1 (5 bases). The CDR3 has 15 amino acids. The V gene's germline CDR1 is LNHDA and CDR2 SQIVND (reference sequence). Trimming took 1 base from V and 1 from J, leaving 8 bases between them. This CDR3 is CASSIGGGSNQPQHF. In nucleotides, the CDR3 is TGTGCCAGTAGTATAGGCGGGGGAAGCAATCAGCCCCAGCATTTT. The complete variable domain, with remaining parts taken from reference TRBV19 and TRBJ1-5, reads DGGITQSPKYLFRKEGQNVTLSCEQNLNHDAMYWYRQDPGQGLRLIYYSQIVNDFQKGDIAEGYSVSREKKESFPLTVTSAQKNPTAFYLCASSIGGGSNQPQHFGDGTRLSIL.